The present TCR beta chain was sequenced within a study of pediatric ulcerative colitis. Generated by immunoSEQ multiplex PCR, the TCRdb table keeps only in-frame clones and is missing some. This table has about 60,000 clones, more than 75% appearing once. This CDR3 has 14 amino acids. Trimming removed 6 bases from V and 5 bases from J, with 17 bases in between. Germline values: CDR1 SGHAT, CDR2 FQDESV (reference sequence). The blood sample was taken during the colonoscopy visit. The TCR was taken from a boy between 10 and 17 years old who was a control in a study of pediatric ulcerative colitis. The sequenced sample consisted of blood. J is TRBJ2-7 and V is TRBV11-1; possibly TRBD2 for D (6 bases). The CDR3 loop is CASRSRTRENEQYF. CDR3 DNA: TGTGCCAGCAGATCTAGGACCCGGGAGAACGAGCAGTACTTC.